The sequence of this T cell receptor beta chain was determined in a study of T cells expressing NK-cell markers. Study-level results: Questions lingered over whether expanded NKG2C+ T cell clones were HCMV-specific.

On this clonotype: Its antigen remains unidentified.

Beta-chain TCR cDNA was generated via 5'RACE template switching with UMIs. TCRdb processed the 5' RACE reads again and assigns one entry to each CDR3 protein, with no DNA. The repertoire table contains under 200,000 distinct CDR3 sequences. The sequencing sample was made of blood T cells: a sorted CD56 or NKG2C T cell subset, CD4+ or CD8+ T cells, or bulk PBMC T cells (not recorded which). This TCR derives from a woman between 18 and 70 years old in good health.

CDR3 loop: CASSQRGSSEQFF. The rearrangement joins TRBV6-2 or TRBV6-3 to TRBJ2-1; TCRdb designates TRBD1, a call that cannot be tested without DNA. The CDR3 runs 13 residues. The V gene's germline CDR1 is MNHEY and CDR2 SVGEGT.